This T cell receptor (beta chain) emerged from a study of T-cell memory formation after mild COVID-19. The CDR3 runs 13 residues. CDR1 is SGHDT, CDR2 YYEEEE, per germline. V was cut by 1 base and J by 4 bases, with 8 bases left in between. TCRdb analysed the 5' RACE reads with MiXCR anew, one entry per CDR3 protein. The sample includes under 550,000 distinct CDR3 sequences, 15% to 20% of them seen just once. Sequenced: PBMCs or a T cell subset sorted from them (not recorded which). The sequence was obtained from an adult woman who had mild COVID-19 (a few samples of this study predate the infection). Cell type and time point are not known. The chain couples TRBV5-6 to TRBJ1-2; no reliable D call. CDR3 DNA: TGTGCCAGCAGCTTGAAAGGGTTCTATGGCTACACCTTC. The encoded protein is CASSLKGFYGYTF.